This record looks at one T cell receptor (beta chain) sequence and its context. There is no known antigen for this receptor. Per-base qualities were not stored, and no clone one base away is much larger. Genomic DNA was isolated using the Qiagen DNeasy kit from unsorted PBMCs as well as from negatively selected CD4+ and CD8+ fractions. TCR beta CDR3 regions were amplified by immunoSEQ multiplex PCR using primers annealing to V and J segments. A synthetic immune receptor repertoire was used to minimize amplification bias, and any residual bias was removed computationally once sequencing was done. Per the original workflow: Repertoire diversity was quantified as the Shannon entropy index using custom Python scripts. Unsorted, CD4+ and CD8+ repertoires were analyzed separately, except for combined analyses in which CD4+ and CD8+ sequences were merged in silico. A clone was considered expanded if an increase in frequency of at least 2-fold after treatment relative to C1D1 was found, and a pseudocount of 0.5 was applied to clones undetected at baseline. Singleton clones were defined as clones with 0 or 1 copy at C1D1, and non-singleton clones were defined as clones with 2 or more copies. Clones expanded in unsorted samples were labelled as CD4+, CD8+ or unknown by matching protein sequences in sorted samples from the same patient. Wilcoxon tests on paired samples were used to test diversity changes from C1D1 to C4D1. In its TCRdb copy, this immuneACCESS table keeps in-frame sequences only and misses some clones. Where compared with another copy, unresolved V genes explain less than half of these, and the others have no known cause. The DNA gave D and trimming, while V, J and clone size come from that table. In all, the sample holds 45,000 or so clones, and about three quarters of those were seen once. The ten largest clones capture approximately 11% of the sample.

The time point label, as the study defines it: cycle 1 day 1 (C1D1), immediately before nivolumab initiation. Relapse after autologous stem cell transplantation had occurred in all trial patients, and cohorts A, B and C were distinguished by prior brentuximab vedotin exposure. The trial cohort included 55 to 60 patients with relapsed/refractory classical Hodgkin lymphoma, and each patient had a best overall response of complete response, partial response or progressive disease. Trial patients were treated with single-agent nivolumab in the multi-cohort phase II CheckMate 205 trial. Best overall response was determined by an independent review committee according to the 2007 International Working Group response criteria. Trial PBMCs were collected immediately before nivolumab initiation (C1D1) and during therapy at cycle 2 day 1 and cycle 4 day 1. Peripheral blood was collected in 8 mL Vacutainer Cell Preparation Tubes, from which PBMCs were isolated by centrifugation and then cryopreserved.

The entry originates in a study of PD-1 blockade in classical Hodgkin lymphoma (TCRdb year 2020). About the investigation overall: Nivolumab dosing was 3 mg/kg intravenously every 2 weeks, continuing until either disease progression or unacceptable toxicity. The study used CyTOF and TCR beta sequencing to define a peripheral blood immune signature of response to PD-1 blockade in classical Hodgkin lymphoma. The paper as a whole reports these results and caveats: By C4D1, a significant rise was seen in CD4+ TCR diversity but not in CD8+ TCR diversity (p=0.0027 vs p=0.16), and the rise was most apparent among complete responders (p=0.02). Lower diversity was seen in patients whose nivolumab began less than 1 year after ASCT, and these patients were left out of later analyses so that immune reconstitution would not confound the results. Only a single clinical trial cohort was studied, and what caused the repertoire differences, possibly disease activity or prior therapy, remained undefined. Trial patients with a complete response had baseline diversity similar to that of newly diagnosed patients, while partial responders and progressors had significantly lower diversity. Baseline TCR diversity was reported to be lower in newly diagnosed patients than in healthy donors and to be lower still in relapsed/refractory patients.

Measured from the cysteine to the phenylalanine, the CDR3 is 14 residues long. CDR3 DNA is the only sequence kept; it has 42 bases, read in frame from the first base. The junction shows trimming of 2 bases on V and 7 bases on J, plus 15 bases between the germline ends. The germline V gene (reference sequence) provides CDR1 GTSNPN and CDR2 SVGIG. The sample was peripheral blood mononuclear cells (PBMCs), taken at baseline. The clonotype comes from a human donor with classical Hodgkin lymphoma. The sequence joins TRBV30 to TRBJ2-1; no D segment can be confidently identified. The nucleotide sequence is TGTGCCTGGAGTTTATTACCTTTAAGAAATGAGCAGTTCTTC. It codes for CAWSLLPLRNEQFF.